A few counts support the clone carrying this T cell receptor (beta chain). The CDR3 has 12 amino acids. V lost 4 bases to trimming and J lost 5 bases, with 10 bases between them. Germline V gene sequence: CDR1 SGHRS, CDR2 YFSETQ. The record originates from a study of early T cells in non-severe SARS-CoV-2 infection. Individual cDNA molecules received unique molecular identifiers during library preparation. One entry per CDR3 protein, called by TCRdb with MiXCR from the 5' RACE reads. This table holds approximately 84,000 distinct CDR3 sequences, roughly 13% found once. This receptor was obtained from an adult who was a healthcare worker with PCR-confirmed SARS-CoV-2 infection or an uninfected control (not recorded which). This chain joins TRBV5-1 and TRBJ2-7; D call uncertain. The sequenced sample consisted of whole blood. For the CDR3, the DNA is TGCGCCAGCAGCCGAAGGAAGGACGAGCAGTACTTC. This gives the protein CASSRRKDEQYF.